This T cell receptor beta chain was observed in a study of identical twins. Study findings and constraints: Alpha sequences that were out-of-frame and twin-shared showed an excess of low generation probability. Conclusions were drawn cross-sectionally by statistical analysis, without following the same donors.

About this clonotype: Its antigen is undetermined.

This CDR3 region has 18 residues. The V gene end was trimmed by 5 bases and the J gene end by 2 bases; junction bases not matched to a gene: 12. It was template switching that added a universal primer site, and there were unique molecular identifiers on the cDNA. Each CDR3 protein gets one entry after TCRdb re-called the 5' RACE reads with MiXCR. The repertoire holds a few hundred thousand distinct CDR3 sequences, with 9.5% to 10% as singletons. This sample also appeared in a second study, on yellow fever vaccine responses in identical twins.

The J gene is TRBJ2-1, the V gene TRBV12-3 or TRBV12-4, with 10 bases identical to TRBD2. This receptor was identified in a woman between 18 and 29 years old in good health. Material: PBMCs. CDR3 bases: TGTGCCAGCAGTCCCGGACGGGGAGCGGGGGGGGCCTACAATGAGCAGTTCTTC. Protein: CASSPGRGAGGAYNEQFF.